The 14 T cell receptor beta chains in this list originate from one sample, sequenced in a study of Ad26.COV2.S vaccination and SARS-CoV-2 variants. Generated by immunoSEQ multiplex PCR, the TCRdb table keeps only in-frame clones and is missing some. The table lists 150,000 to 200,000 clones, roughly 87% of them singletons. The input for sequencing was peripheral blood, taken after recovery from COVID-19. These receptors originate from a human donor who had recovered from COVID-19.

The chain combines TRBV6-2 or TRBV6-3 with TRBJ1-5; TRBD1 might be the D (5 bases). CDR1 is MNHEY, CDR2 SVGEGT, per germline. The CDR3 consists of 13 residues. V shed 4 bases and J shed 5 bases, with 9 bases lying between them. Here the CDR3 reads CASSSLQDQPQHF. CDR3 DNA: TGTGCCAGCAGTTCCCTACAGGATCAGCCCCAGCATTTT.

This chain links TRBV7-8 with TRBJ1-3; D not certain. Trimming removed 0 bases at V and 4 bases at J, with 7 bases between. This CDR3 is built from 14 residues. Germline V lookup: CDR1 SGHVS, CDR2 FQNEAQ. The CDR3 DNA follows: TGTGCCAGCAGCTTAGCGCTAAAAGGAAACACCATATATTTT. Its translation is CASSLALKGNTIYF.

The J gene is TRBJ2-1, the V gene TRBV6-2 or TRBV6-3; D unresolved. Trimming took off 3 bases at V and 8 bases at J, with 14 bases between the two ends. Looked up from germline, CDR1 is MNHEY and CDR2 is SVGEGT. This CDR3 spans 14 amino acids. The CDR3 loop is CASSYTTPRDEQFF. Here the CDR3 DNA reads TGTGCCAGCAGTTATACAACCCCTCGGGATGAGCAGTTCTTC.

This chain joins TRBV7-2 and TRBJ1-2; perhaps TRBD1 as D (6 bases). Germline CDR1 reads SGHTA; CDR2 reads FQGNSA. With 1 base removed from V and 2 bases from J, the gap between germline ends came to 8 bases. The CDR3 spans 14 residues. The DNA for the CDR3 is TGTGCCAGCAGCTTAGAAACAGGGAACTATGGCTACACCTTC. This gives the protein CASSLETGNYGYTF.

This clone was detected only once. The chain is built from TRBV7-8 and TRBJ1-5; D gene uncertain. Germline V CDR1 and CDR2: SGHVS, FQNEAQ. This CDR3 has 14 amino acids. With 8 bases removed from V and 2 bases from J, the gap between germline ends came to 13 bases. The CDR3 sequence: CASQTRAGNQPQHF. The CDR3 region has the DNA TGTGCCAGCCAGACGAGGGCCGGCAATCAGCCCCAGCATTTT.

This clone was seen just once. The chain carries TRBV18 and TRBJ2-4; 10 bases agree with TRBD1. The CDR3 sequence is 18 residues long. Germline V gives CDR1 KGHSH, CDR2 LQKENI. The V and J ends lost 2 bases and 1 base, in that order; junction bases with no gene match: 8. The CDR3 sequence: CASSPSRPGQGAKNIQYF. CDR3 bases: TGTGCCAGCTCACCAAGTAGGCCGGGACAGGGGGCCAAAAACATTCAGTACTTC.

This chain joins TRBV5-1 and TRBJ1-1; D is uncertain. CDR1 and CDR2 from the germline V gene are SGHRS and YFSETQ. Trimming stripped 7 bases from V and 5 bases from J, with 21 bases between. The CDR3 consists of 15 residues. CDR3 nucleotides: TGCGCCAGCGCCCCGGGCGAGTTTGGTATGACTGAAGCTTTCTTT. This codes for CASAPGEFGMTEAFF.

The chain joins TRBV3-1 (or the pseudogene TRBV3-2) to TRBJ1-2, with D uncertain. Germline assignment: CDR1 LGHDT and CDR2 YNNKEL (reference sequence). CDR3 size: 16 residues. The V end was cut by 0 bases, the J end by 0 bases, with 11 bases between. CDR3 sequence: CASSQDLKRTNYGYTF. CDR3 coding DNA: TGTGCCAGCAGCCAAGATTTGAAGAGGACTAACTATGGCTACACCTTC.

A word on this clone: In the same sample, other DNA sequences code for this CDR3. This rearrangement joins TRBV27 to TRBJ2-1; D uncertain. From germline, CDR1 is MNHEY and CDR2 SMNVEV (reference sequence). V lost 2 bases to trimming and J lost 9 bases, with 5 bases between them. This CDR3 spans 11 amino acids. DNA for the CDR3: TGTGCCAGCAGTTTAAGGACTGAGCAGTTCTTC. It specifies CASSLRTEQFF.

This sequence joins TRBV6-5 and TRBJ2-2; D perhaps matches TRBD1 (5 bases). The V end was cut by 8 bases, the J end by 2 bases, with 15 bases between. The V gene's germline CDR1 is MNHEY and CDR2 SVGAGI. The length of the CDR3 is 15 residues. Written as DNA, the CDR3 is TGTGCCAGCTGGGAAAGGGGCGCAAACACCGGGGAGCTGTTTTTT. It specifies CASWERGANTGELFF.

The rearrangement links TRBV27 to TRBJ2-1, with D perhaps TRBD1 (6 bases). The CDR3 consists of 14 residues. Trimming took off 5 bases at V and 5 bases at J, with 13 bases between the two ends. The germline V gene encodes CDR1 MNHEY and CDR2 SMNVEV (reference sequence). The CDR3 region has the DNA TGTGCCAGCAGTACTTGGGGACAAGACAATGAGCAGTTCTTC. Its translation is CASSTWGQDNEQFF.

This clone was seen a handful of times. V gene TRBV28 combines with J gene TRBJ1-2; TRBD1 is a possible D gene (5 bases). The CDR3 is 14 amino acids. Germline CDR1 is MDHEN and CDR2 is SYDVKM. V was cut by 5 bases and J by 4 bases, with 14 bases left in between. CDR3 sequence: CASSALGGTYGYTF. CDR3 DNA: TGTGCCAGCAGTGCCCTCGGTGGGACCTATGGCTACACCTTC.

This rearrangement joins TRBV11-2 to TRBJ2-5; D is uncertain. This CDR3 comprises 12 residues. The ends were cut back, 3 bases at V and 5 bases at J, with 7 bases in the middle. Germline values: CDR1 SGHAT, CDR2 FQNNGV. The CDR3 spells CASSFLWETQYF. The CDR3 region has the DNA TGTGCCAGCAGCTTTTTGTGGGAGACCCAGTACTTC.

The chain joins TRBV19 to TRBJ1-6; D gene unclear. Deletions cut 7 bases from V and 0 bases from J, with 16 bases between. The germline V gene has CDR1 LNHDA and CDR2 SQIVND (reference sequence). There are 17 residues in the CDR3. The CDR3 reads CASTDGGLSSYNSPLHF. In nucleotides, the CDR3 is TGTGCCAGTACCGACGGCGGGCTCAGCTCCTATAATTCACCCCTCCACTTT.